This T cell receptor (beta chain) was sequenced in a study of Ad26.COV2.S vaccination and SARS-CoV-2 variants (dated by TCRdb to the early 2020s). Looking at the study overall: Donors in the vaccine arm were drawn from COV1001, a multicentre, randomized, double-blind, placebo-controlled phase I-IIa trial testing Ad26.COV2.S in healthy adults. Ad26.COV2.S was administered intramuscularly at 5 x 10^10 or 1 x 10^11 viral particles, either as a single shot or as two shots given 56 days apart. TCRbeta repertoire sequencing was used to assess the specificity and breadth of SARS-CoV-2-reactive T cell receptors after Ad26.COV2.S vaccination. A total of 32 samples were included in the TCR-sequenced set, comprising roughly 19 Ad26.COV2.S vaccine recipients, 5 placebo recipients and 8 SARS-CoV-2 convalescent individuals. Trial participants were randomized into five groups of five: low-dose or high-dose Ad26.COV2.S given once or twice, or placebo on both occasions. Investigators remained blinded to trial group allocation during experiments and outcome assessment.

Broad study findings and their caveats: Compared with placebo recipients, Ad26.COV2.S recipients showed higher spike-specific TCR breadth (P = 0.0014). After vaccination, substantial breadth of spike-specific CD8+ and CD4+ T cell responses was reported. Vaccine and placebo recipients had similar non-spike TCR breadth, a finding consistent with the vaccine containing only spike. It was noted by the authors that total T cell responses may have been underestimated by the TCR breadth and depth analyses. The study was not powered for comparison of responses between vaccine doses or regimens.

TCRbeta CDR3 regions were sequenced with the immunoSEQ Assay. After extraction, genomic DNA underwent amplification by bias-controlled multiplex PCR, followed by high-throughput sequencing. Concerning the study's data processing: To quantify the absolute abundance of every unique TCRbeta CDR3 region, sequences were collapsed and filtered. T cell fraction was estimated by normalization of TCRbeta template counts to usable DNA, with usable DNA being measured through amplification of reference genes present in all nucleated cells. Repertoire TCRs were annotated as SARS-CoV-2-specific by exact matching of V gene, CDR3 amino acid sequence and J gene to a known reactive TCR set. The reference SARS-CoV-2 TCR set was derived from MIRA and filtered for enrichment in COVID-19-positive ImmuneCODE repertoires, a step that removed public or cross-reactive TCRs. Drawing on the MIRA antigens, annotated TCRs were analysed further at the level of specific ORF or position within ORF. Depth was the summed frequency of annotated unique rearrangements, while breadth was defined as annotated unique rearrangements over total unique productive rearrangements. Two-sided Wilcoxon rank-sum tests were applied when comparing TCR breadth between groups. TCRdb mirrors the immuneACCESS table, restricted to in-frame sequences. Some clones are absent from its copies; in checked studies, under half trace to an unresolved V gene, and the reason for the others is unknown. The DNA was the basis for D and trimming; V, J and clone size are from that table. This sample has about 350,000 clones in its table, and around 83% of those were observed once. Around 3% of the sample comes from the top ten.

Comments on this clone: Its antigen remains unidentified. Nothing much larger sits one base from this clone, and base qualities are not available.

In light of the paper, this sample's treatment or condition label describes: about 20 received Ad26.COV2.S at low or high dose, single or two shots; roughly five received placebo; per-sample allocation not given. Repertoires of vaccine and placebo recipients were sequenced from samples collected on day 63 after the first injection. Cohort 1b enrolled about two dozen adults aged 18-55 years at a single site in Boston, USA, between 29 July and 7 August 2020. Ad26.COV2.S was a replication-incompetent adenovirus type 26 vector that expressed a prefusion-stabilized SARS-CoV-2 spike protein derived from the original Wuhan strain. The TCR originated in a person between 18 and 59 years old who received the Ad26.COV2.S COVID-19 vaccine or a placebo. The sequences come from peripheral blood, collected in a trial of Ad26.COV2.S vaccine versus placebo.

The DNA sequence is TGTGCCTGGAGTGTAACCCATCTCAACTATGGCTACACCTTC. Its protein is CAWSVTHLNYGYTF. The rearranged segments are TRBV30 and TRBJ1-2; the D gene remains uncertain. The germline V gene encodes CDR1 GTSNPN and CDR2 SVGIG (reference sequence). Deletion took 0 bases off V and 2 bases off J, with a span of 10 bases between the germline ends. The CDR3 runs 14 residues from the cysteine to the phenylalanine. Here the CDR3 DNA is all that survives: 42 bases in frame from base 1.